Below, 8 T cell receptor beta chains from the same sample are listed, as sequenced in a study of T cell responses to AZD1222 COVID-19 vaccine. Data came from immunoSEQ multiplex PCR; TCRdb stores just in-frame clones and leaves some out. The sample lists 100,000 to 150,000 clones; roughly 89% were seen once. The sequencing used peripheral blood, collected on day 0 of MenACWY control vaccination. The source is an adult in good health.

The count of this clone is one. In DNA form, the CDR3 reads TGTGCCAGCAGTCAAACTAGTTATGAGCAGTTCTTC. Translated: CASSQTSYEQFF. V and J are TRBV6-5 and TRBJ2-1; TRBD2 might be the D (5 bases). This CDR3 contains 12 residues. Trimming left V 5 bases short and J 8 bases short, with 10 bases between. Looked up from germline, CDR1 is MNHEY and CDR2 is SVGAGI.

V and J are TRBV11-3 and TRBJ2-3, with unresolved D. Trimming shortened V by 4 bases and J by 0 bases, and 8 bases separated the two germline ends. Germline V gives CDR1 SGHNT, CDR2 YENEEA. The CDR3 contains 14 residues. The CDR3 region is CASSSWRSTDTQYF. In DNA form, the CDR3 reads TGTGCCAGCAGCTCTTGGAGAAGCACAGATACGCAGTATTTT.

The chain combines TRBV12-3 or TRBV12-4 with TRBJ1-1; D is unresolved. Trimming pared 3 bases from V and 3 bases from J, leaving 2 bases between. The CDR3 extends over 11 amino acids. The CDR3 DNA follows: TGTGCCAGCAGTTTGTACACTGAAGCTTTCTTT. This encodes CASSLYTEAFF.

The chain combines TRBV28 with TRBJ2-7; 9 nucleotides line up with TRBD2. The CDR3 runs to 16 residues. Germline V gene sequence: CDR1 MDHEN, CDR2 SYDVKM. The trim removed 6 bases at V and 2 bases at J, leaving 11 bases unmatched. The CDR3 sequence is CASSSSAGGPAYEQYF. For the CDR3, the DNA is TGTGCCAGCAGCTCGTCCGCGGGAGGGCCCGCCTACGAGCAGTACTTC.

This chain uses TRBV5-1 with TRBJ2-7, with 7 bases that match TRBD2. Losses at the gene ends were 8 bases for V and 0 bases for J; bases not matched to a gene: 5. The germline gives CDR1 SGHRS, CDR2 YFSETQ. The CDR3 has 13 residues. The CDR3 nucleotides read TGCGCCAGACCCGGCGGGAGCTCCTACGAGCAGTACTTC. Its translation is CARPGGSSYEQYF.

This chain joins TRBV11-3 and TRBJ1-1; D is unclear. The CDR3 spans 14 residues. The V and J ends lost 3 bases and 4 bases respectively, with 12 bases between them. The germline V gene encodes CDR1 SGHNT and CDR2 YENEEA. The CDR3 DNA reads TGTGCCAGCAGCTTGTCCGGGGTTGGCACTGAAGCTTTCTTT. Its protein product is CASSLSGVGTEAFF.

V gene TRBV4-2 combines with J gene TRBJ1-3; D not certain. The CDR3 loop spans 12 amino acids. The germline V gene encodes CDR1 LGHNA and CDR2 YNFKEQ. The V end was cut by 1 base, the J end by 7 bases, with 5 bases between. The CDR3 spells CASSQGTNTIYF. CDR3 DNA: TGTGCCAGCAGCCAAGGGACTAACACCATATATTTT.

The V gene is TRBV6-4, the J gene TRBJ1-2; TRBD1 is a possible D gene (5 bases). This CDR3 is 15 amino acids long. The germline CDR1 and CDR2 sequences are MRHNA and SNTAGT. V dropped 7 bases and J dropped 4 bases, with 19 bases sitting between them. CDR3 amino acids: CASNGTGRKFYGYTF. CDR3 sequence (DNA): TGTGCCAGCAACGGGACTGGGCGAAAGTTCTATGGCTACACCTTC.